This TCR beta chain came from a study of blood T cell repertoires in COVID-19. Study information: The cDNA or gDNA used as material had been derived from T cells, B-cell-depleted T cells, or PBMCs.

Clones were read by immunoSEQ multiplex PCR, and TCRdb kept only the in-frame ones, dropping some. The repertoire holds over 300,000 clones, with around 90% as singletons. Membership in each cohort depended on participant-reported clinical history. Either two negative PCRs, clearance, or symptom resolution qualified Cohort 3 donors as recovered. The V end lost 0 bases, the J end lost 5 bases, and 8 bases lay between the germline ends. From germline, CDR1 is MNHNS and CDR2 SASEGT. This CDR3 spans 14 amino acids. The material sequenced was PBMCs or T cells enriched from blood (not recorded which). The chain uses TRBV6-1 and TRBJ1-3, with D unclear. The receptor was isolated from a woman aged 30 to 39 who had recovered from COVID-19. The CDR3 sequence: CASSEAFGRNTIYF. CDR3 bases: TGTGCCAGCAGTGAAGCGTTCGGGAGAAACACCATATATTTT.